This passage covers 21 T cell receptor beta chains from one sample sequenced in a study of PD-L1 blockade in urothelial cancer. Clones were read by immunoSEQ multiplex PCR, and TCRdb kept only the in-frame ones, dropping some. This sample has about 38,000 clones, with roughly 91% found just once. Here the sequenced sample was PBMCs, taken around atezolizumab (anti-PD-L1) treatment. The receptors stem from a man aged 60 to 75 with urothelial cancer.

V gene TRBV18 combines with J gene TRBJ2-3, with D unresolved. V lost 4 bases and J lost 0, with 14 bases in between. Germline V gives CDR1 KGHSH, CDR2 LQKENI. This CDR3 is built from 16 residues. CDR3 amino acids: CASSRRFEISTDTQYF. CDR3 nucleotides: TGTGCCAGCTCACGAAGATTCGAGATTAGCACAGATACGCAGTATTTT. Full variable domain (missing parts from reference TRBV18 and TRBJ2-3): NAGVMQNPRHLVRRRGQEARLRCSPMKGHSHVYWYRQLPEEGLKFMVYLQKENIIDESGMPKERFSAEFPKEGPSILRIQQVVRGDSAAYFCASSRRFEISTDTQYFGPGTRLTVL.

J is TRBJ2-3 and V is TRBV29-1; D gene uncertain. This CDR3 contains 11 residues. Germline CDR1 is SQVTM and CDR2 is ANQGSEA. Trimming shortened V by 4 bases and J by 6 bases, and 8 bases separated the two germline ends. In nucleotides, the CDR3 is TGCAGCGTTGCCCCCGCGGATACGCAGTATTTT. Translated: CSVAPADTQYF.

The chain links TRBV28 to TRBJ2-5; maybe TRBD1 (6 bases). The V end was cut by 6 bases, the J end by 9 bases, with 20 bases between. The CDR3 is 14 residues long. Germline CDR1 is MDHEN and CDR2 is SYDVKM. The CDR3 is CASRYGQISGAQYF. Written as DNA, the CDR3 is TGTGCCAGCAGGTACGGACAGATTTCTGGAGCCCAGTACTTC.

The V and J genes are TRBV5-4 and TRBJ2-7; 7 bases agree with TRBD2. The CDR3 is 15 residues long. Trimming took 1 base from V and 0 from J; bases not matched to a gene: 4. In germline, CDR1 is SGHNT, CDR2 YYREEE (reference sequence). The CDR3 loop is CASSLRGGTSYEQYF. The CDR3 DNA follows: TGTGCCAGCAGCTTGCGCGGGGGAACCTCCTACGAGCAGTACTTC.

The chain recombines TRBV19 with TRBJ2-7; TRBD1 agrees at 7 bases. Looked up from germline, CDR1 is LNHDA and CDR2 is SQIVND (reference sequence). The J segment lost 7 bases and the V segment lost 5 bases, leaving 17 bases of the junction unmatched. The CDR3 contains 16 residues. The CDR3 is CASSGPGTANWVEQYF. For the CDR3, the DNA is TGTGCCAGTAGTGGTCCCGGGACAGCCAACTGGGTTGAGCAGTACTTC.

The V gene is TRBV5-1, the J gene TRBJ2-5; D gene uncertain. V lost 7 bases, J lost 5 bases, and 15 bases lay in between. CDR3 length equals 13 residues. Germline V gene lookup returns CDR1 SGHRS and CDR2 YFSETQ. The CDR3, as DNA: TGCGCCAGCTCCAACCCCTCACAGGAGACCCAGTACTTC. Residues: CASSNPSQETQYF.

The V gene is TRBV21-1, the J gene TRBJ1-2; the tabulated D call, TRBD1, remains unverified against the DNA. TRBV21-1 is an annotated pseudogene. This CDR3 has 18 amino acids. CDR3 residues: CASSIDRVRLDSSYGYTF. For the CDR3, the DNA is TGTGCCAGCAGCATAGACAGGGTACGGCTCGACTCGAGCTATGGCTACACCTTC.

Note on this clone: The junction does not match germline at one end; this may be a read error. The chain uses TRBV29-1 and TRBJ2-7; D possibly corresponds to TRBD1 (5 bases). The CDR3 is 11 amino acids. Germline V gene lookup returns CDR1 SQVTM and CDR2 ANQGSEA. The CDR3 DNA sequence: TGCAGCGTTGTGGGGTTGGACAAAATGGACTTC. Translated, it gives CSVVGLDKMDF.

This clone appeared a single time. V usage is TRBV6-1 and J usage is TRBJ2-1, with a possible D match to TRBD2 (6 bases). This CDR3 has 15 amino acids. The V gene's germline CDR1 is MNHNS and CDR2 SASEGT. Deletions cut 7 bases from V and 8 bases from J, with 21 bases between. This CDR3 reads CASNLAALPTDEQFF. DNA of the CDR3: TGTGCCAGCAACTTAGCGGCTCTTCCGACGGATGAGCAGTTCTTC.

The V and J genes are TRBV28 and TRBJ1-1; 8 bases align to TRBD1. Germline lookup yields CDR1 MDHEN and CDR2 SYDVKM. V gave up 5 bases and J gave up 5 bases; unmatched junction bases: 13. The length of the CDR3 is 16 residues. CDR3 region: CASSTRTGTVYTEAFF. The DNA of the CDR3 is TGTGCCAGCAGTACCCGGACAGGGACGGTTTATACTGAAGCTTTCTTT. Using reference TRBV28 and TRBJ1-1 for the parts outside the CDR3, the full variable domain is DVKVTQSSRYLVKRTGEKVFLECVQDMDHENMFWYRQDPGLGLRLIYFSYDVKMKEKGDIPEGYSVSREKKERFSLILESASTNQTSMYLCASSTRTGTVYTEAFFGQGTRLTVV.

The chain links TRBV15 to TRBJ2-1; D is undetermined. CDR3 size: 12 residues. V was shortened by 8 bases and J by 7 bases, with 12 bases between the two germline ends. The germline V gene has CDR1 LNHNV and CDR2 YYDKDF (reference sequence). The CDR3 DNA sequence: TGTGCCACCGGAGACGGGTCGAATGAGCAGTTCTTC. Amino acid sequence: CATGDGSNEQFF.

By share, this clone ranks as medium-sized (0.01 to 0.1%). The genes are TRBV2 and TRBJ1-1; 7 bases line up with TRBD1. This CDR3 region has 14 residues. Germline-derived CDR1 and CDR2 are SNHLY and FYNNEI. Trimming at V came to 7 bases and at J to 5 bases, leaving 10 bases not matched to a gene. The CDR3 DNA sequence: TGTGCCAGCAAAAAAAGACAGGGAGAGACTGAAGCTTTCTTT. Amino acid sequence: CASKKRQGETEAFF.

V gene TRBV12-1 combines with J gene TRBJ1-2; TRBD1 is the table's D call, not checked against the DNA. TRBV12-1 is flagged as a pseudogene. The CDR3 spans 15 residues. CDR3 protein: CASNPTDRGNYGYTF. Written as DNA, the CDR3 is TGTGCCAGCAACCCCACGGACAGGGGGAACTATGGCTACACCTTC.

The CDR3 is CASSDPSVGTDTQYF. The CDR3 DNA sequence: TGTGCCAGCAGCGACCCTAGCGTTGGCACAGATACGCAGTATTTT. The rearrangement uses TRBV5-4 and TRBJ2-3; D is possibly TRBD2 (6 bases). The V gene lost 4 bases and the J gene lost 1 base, with 13 bases spanning the gap. This CDR3 has 15 residues. Per the germline V gene, CDR1 is SGHNT and CDR2 is YYREEE (reference sequence).

The CDR3 spells CSVGGGDEKLFF. The CDR3 DNA reads as TGCAGCGTCGGGGGGGGTGATGAAAAACTGTTTTTT. The rearrangement links TRBV29-1 to TRBJ1-4, with D perhaps matching TRBD1 (5 bases). Germline assignment: CDR1 SQVTM and CDR2 ANQGSEA. Deletions cut 6 bases from V and 6 bases from J, with 11 bases between. There are 12 residues in the CDR3.

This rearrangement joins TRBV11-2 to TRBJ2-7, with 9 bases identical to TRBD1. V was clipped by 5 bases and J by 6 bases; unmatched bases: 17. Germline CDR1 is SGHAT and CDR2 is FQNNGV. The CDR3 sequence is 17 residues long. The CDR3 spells CASSPLEVWGQGSEQYF. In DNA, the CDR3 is TGTGCCAGCAGCCCGTTAGAGGTGTGGGGACAGGGCTCCGAGCAGTACTTC.

CDR3 sequence: CASSPGTAAYGYTF. CDR3 DNA: TGTGCCAGCAGCCCCGGGACAGCGGCTTATGGCTACACCTTC. This chain connects TRBV9 to TRBJ1-2, with 7 bases identical to TRBD1. CDR3 length equals 14 residues. V was pared by 4 bases and J by 5 bases, with 8 bases of the junction left unmatched. The germline CDR1 and CDR2 sequences are SGDLS and YYNGEE.

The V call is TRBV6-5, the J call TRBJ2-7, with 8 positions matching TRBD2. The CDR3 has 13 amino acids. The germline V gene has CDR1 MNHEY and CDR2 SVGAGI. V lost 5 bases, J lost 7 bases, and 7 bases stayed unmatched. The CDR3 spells CASSEQRGWEQYF. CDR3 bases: TGTGCCAGCAGTGAACAGCGGGGGTGGGAGCAGTACTTC.

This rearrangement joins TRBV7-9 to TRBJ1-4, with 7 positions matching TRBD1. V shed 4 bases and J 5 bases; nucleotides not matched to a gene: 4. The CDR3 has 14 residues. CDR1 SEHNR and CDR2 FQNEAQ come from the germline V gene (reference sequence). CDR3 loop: CASSYVGQNEKLFF. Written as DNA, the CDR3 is TGTGCCAGCAGCTATGTGGGACAGAATGAAAAACTGTTTTTT. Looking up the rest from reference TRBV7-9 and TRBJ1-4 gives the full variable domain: DTGVSQNPRHKITKRGQNVTFRCDPISEHNRLYWYRQTLGQGPEFLTYFQNEAQLEKSRLLSDRFSAERPKGSFSTLEIQRTEQGDSAMYLCASSYVGQNEKLFFGSGTQLSVL.

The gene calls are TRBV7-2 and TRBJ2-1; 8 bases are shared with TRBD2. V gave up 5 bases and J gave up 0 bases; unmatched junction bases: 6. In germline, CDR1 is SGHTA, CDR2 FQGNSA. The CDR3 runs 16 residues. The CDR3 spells CASSPEGTSSYNEQFF. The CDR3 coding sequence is TGTGCCAGCAGCCCAGAGGGGACTAGCTCCTACAATGAGCAGTTCTTC. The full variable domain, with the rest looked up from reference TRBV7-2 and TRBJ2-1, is GAGVSQSPSNKVTEKGKDVELRCDPISGHTALYWYRQSLGQGLEFLIYFQGNSAPDKSGLPSDRFSAERTGGSVSTLTIQRTQQEDSAVYLCASSPEGTSSYNEQFFGPGTRLTVL.

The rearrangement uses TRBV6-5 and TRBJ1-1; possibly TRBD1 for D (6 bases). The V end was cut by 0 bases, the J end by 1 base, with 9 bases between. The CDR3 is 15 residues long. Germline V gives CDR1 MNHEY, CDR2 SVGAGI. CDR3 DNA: TGTGCCAGCAGTTACTCTTCGACAGGGAACACTGAAGCTTTCTTT. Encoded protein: CASSYSSTGNTEAFF.